The 22 T cell receptor beta chains presented below share a single source sample, sequenced in a study of shared clonotypes between healthy human individuals. TCRdb keeps only in-frame clones here, not all; method: immunoSEQ multiplex PCR. This table has fewer than 850,000 clones, more than 70% appearing once. The specimen sequenced was memory CD4+ T cells sorted from blood. Regarding subset: CD45RA-negative fraction. These receptor sequences come from a woman between 25 and 40 years old in good health.

This rearrangement joins TRBV6-5 to TRBJ1-5; D possibly corresponds to TRBD1 (6 bases). The CDR3 contains 13 residues. Germline assignment: CDR1 MNHEY and CDR2 SVGAGI. Trimming removed 8 bases at V and 0 bases at J, with 8 bases between. CDR3 DNA: TGTGCCAGCCAACAGGGTAGCAATCAGCCCCAGCATTTT. Residues: CASQQGSNQPQHF.

J is TRBJ1-4 and V is TRBV7-3; D ambiguous. V lost 5 bases and J lost 5, with 9 bases in between. Germline V gene lookup returns CDR1 SGHTA and CDR2 FQGTGA. The CDR3 consists of 13 residues. The CDR3, as DNA: TGTGCCAGCAGCCAAACAGAGAATGAAAAACTGTTTTTT. This encodes CASSQTENEKLFF. Full variable domain (remainder filled in from reference TRBV7-3 and TRBJ1-4): GAGVSQTPSNKVTEKGKYVELRCDPISGHTALYWYRQSLGQGPEFLIYFQGTGAADDSGLPNDRFFAVRPEGSVSTLKIQRTERGDSAVYLCASSQTENEKLFFGSGTQLSVL.

The rearrangement uses TRBV5-6 and TRBJ1-1; the match to TRBD1 covers 7 bases. The junction had 9 bases not matched to a gene; V was cut back by 0 bases and J by 4 bases. There are 16 residues in the CDR3. Per the germline V gene, CDR1 is SGHDT and CDR2 is YYEEEE. The CDR3 sequence is CASSLDRGALATEAFF. The CDR3 nucleotides are TGTGCCAGCAGCTTGGACAGGGGCGCGTTAGCCACTGAAGCTTTCTTT.

The chain links TRBV11-2 to TRBJ2-1; perhaps TRBD2 as D (6 bases). Trimming cost V 6 bases and J 3 bases, with 18 bases left between them. CDR3 length: 16 amino acids. Germline V gene data show CDR1 as SGHAT and CDR2 as FQNNGV. The CDR3 loop reads CASRTIRDSGYNEQFF. The CDR3 nucleotides read TGTGCCAGCAGAACAATTCGGGACTCAGGCTACAATGAGCAGTTCTTC.

The rearrangement uses TRBV5-1 and TRBJ1-1, with D unclear. The CDR3 consists of 12 residues. Trimming removed 3 bases at V and 0 bases at J, with 3 bases between. Germline CDR1 and CDR2: SGHRS and YFSETQ. DNA for the CDR3: TGCGCCAGCAGCTCAATGAACACTGAAGCTTTCTTT. It codes for CASSSMNTEAFF.

The chain employs TRBV7-9 and TRBJ2-1; 14 positions agree with TRBD2. V shed 4 bases, J shed 6 bases, and the junction held 5 bases outside the gene matches. The CDR3 spans 16 residues. Per germline, CDR1 SEHNR and CDR2 FQNEAQ (reference sequence). CDR3: CASSWGTSGSTNEQFF. The DNA of the CDR3 is TGTGCCAGCAGCTGGGGGACTAGCGGGAGTACCAATGAGCAGTTCTTC.

J is TRBJ1-5 and V is TRBV4-1; unclear D gene. Trimming cost V 2 bases and J 0 bases, with 11 bases left between them. The CDR3 covers 16 residues. The germline V gene encodes CDR1 MGHRA and CDR2 YSYEKL. CDR3 in amino acids: CASSQTRVGSNQPQHF. The CDR3 DNA follows: TGCGCCAGCAGCCAAACAAGGGTTGGTAGCAATCAGCCCCAGCATTTT.

This clone turned up a few times. The chain couples TRBV25-1 to TRBJ1-2, with 7 bases that match TRBD1. The junction had 7 bases not matched to a gene; V was cut back by 5 bases and J by 4 bases. From germline, CDR1 is MGHDK and CDR2 SYGVNS. This CDR3 region has 14 residues. This CDR3 reads CASSSEQGSYGYTF. CDR3 sequence (DNA): TGTGCCAGCAGTTCGGAACAGGGGAGCTATGGCTACACCTTC.

In the case of this clone: One end of the junction fails to match germline, which may point to a read error. J is TRBJ2-3 and V is TRBV20-1, with 8 bases that match TRBD2. Germline-derived CDR1 and CDR2 are DFQATT and SNEGSKA (reference sequence). This CDR3 has 11 amino acids. CDR3 bases: TGCAGTGCGAGAGGACTAGCCGTGCAGTATTTT. Protein sequence: CSARGLAVQYF.

This chain joins TRBV25-1 and TRBJ2-1, with 10 bases identical to TRBD1. Germline V CDR1 and CDR2: MGHDK, SYGVNS. The junction had 14 bases not matched to a gene; V was cut back by 2 bases and J by 10 bases. This CDR3 contains 17 residues. As DNA, the CDR3 is TGTGCCAGCAGTGAAGGGTCGGGGGGACAGGGGAGGGAGGAGCAGTTCTTC. It specifies CASSEGSGGQGREEQFF.

The rearrangement joins TRBV2 to TRBJ1-2; weak D call: TRBD1 (6 bases). Germline loops: CDR1 SNHLY, CDR2 FYNNEI. Trimming removed 2 bases from V and 8 bases from J, with 15 bases in between. The CDR3 has 14 amino acids. Here the CDR3 DNA reads TGTGCCAGCAGTGAAATTTCAGGGGCGGAAGGCTACACCTTC. This codes for CASSEISGAEGYTF. Supplemented by reference TRBV2 and TRBJ1-2, the full variable domain reads EPEVTQTPSHQVTQMGQEVILRCVPISNHLYFYWYRQILGQKVEFLVSFYNNEISEKSEIFDDQFSVERPDGSNFTLKIRSTKLEDSAMYFCASSEISGAEGYTFGSGTRLTVV.

The chain uses TRBV6-6 and TRBJ1-5; no definite D call. The CDR3 runs 13 residues. The germline V and J ends were trimmed by 2 bases and 6 bases, with 8 bases remaining between them. Per germline, CDR1 MNHNY and CDR2 SVGAGI (reference sequence). CDR3 DNA: TGTGCCAGCAGTTACGGATGGGGTCAGCCCCAGCATTTT. As protein: CASSYGWGQPQHF.

V is TRBV21-1 and J is TRBJ1-4; the D call TRBD1 from the table was never checked on the DNA. TRBV21-1 is a listed pseudogene. CDR3 length: 17 amino acids. The CDR3, as DNA: TGTGCCAGCAGCAACGGGACAATCAGACCACTAATTGAAAAACTGTTTTTT. Its translation: CASSNGTIRPLIEKLFF.

This sequence joins TRBV7-2 and TRBJ2-5, with unresolved D. The germline V and J ends were trimmed by 5 bases and 2 bases, with 18 bases remaining between them. There are 16 residues in the CDR3. Per germline, CDR1 SGHTA and CDR2 FQGNSA. The CDR3 region has the DNA TGTGCCAGCAGCCGCCGAGTGGGCAGCCAACAAGAGACCCAGTACTTC. It is translated as CASSRRVGSQQETQYF.

The J gene is TRBJ2-5, the V gene TRBV30; TRBD2 matches 9 bases. The DNA end is a closer match to TRBJ2-7, so the J assignment may be wrong. Germline values: CDR1 GTSNPN, CDR2 SVGIG (reference sequence). The CDR3 sequence is 13 residues long. For the CDR3, the DNA is TGTGCCTGGAGTTTAGCGGGAGCCTCCGAGCAGTACTTC. Amino acids: CAWSLAGASEQYF.

The J gene is TRBJ1-1, the V gene TRBV30, with a tentative D call TRBD1 (6 bases). Per the germline V gene, CDR1 is GTSNPN and CDR2 is SVGIG (reference sequence). This CDR3 region has 13 residues. The V and J ends lost 4 bases and 4 bases respectively, with 13 bases between them. CDR3 protein: CAWIKKGGTEAFF. In nucleotides, the CDR3 is TGTGCCTGGATTAAGAAGGGGGGCACTGAAGCTTTCTTT. Full variable domain (outside the CDR3, taken from reference TRBV30 and TRBJ1-1): SQTIHQWPATLVQPVGSPLSLECTVEGTSNPNLYWYRQAAGRGLQLLFYSVGIGQISSEVPQNLSASRPQDRQFILSSKKLLLSDSGFYLCAWIKKGGTEAFFGQGTRLTVV.

The rearrangement uses TRBV28 and TRBJ2-5; D may correspond to TRBD1 or TRBD2 (6 bases each). Judging by the DNA end, TRBJ2-7 fits better; the J call may be wrong. The CDR3 extends over 16 amino acids. In germline, CDR1 is MDHEN, CDR2 SYDVKM. This chain's CDR3 is CASRLGGGVASYEQYF. The CDR3 region has the DNA TGTGCCAGCAGACTGGGGGGCGGAGTAGCTTCCTACGAGCAGTACTTC.

This clone was seen many times. The chain is built from TRBV4-1 and TRBJ2-3; 8 bases are a match to TRBD2. This CDR3 spans 17 amino acids. V shed 1 base, J shed 2 bases, and the junction held 8 bases outside the gene matches. Per germline, CDR1 MGHRA and CDR2 YSYEKL. In nucleotides, the CDR3 is TGCGCCAGCAGCCAAGCCGGGACGGGAGGGATCACAGATACGCAGTATTTT. Translated, it gives CASSQAGTGGITDTQYF.

The genes are TRBV6-5 and TRBJ2-7; perhaps TRBD2 as D (5 bases). CDR1 is MNHEY, CDR2 SVGAGI, per germline. V lost 5 bases and J lost 6, with 17 bases in between. The CDR3 has 14 amino acids. The CDR3 here is CASSPGVWPGEQYF. The CDR3 DNA is TGTGCCAGCAGTCCCGGGGTATGGCCGGGCGAGCAGTACTTC.

The chain couples TRBV7-6 to TRBJ1-1; no definite D call. Trimming left V 2 bases short and J 1 base short, with 5 bases between. Germline CDR1 and CDR2: SGHVS and FNYEAQ. CDR3 length: 13 amino acids. The CDR3 protein is CASSLLGNTEAFF. For the CDR3, the DNA is TGTGCCAGCAGCTTATTGGGGAACACTGAAGCTTTCTTT.

V is TRBV19 and J is TRBJ2-7; 11 bases are a match to TRBD2. Germline CDR1 and CDR2: LNHDA and SQIVND (reference sequence). Trimming removed 4 bases from V and 4 bases from J; junction bases left unmatched: 6. The CDR3 runs to 15 residues. The CDR3: CASSTLTSGKYEQYF. The CDR3 DNA reads TGTGCCAGTAGTACATTGACTAGCGGGAAATACGAGCAGTACTTC.

The rearrangement uses TRBV6-1 and TRBJ1-3, with D possibly being TRBD1 (6 bases). Per germline, CDR1 MNHNS and CDR2 SASEGT. V dropped 4 bases and J dropped 0 bases, with 13 bases sitting between them. The CDR3 is made up of 16 amino acids. CDR3 protein: CASSVFPDSSGNTIYF. In DNA, the CDR3 is TGTGCCAGCAGTGTATTCCCGGACAGCTCTGGAAACACCATATATTTT.